These T cell receptor beta chains were read from a single sample in a study of cytomegalovirus exposure and HLA in healthy donors. TCRdb's table, derived via immunoSEQ multiplex PCR, lists solely in-frame clones and lacks some. The sample has roughly 250,000 clones; 80% are singletons. Sequencing was done on a sample of PBMCs. The source of these receptors is a girl between 2 and 10 years old in good health and CMV-seronegative. Each CDR3 is given with its conserved first and last residue. Fields, in order: J gene, D gene, V gene, clone size, CDR3 DNA, CDR3 protein. The D gene is left open where the match is weak. Rows may omit the clone size; those that give it use once, few, many or a size class.

j_gene: TRBJ1-5
d_gene: -
v_gene: TRBV7-6
abundance: few
CDR3nt: TGTGCCAGCAGCTTAGGGCAGGGCGTACAGCCCCAGCATTTT
CDR3aa: CASSLGQGVQPQHF

j_gene: TRBJ2-7
d_gene: TRBD2
v_gene: TRBV28
abundance: -
CDR3nt: TGTGCCAGCAGTTTATATACGCTAGCGGGACCCTACGAGCAGTACTTC
CDR3aa: CASSLYTLAGPYEQYF

j_gene: TRBJ2-7
d_gene: -
v_gene: TRBV15
abundance: few
CDR3nt: TGTGCCACCAGCAGAGATTTATTGTCCTACCGGCTAGAAGACTACGAGCAGTACTTC
CDR3aa: CATSRDLLSYRLEDYEQYF

j_gene: TRBJ1-1
d_gene: -
v_gene: TRBV29-1
abundance: -
CDR3nt: TGCAGCGGTGGGAGGGTAGGCCCTGAAGCTTTCTTT
CDR3aa: CSGGRVGPEAFF

j_gene: TRBJ1-2
d_gene: -
v_gene: TRBV6-5
abundance: -
CDR3nt: TGTGCCAGCAGTTACTCGATACGGGGGAGCGGCTACACCTTC
CDR3aa: CASSYSIRGSGYTF

j_gene: TRBJ1-1
d_gene: TRBD1
v_gene: TRBV19
abundance: -
CDR3nt: TGTGCCAGTAGTATAGATCTGACAGGGACAGGCCTGAACACTGAAGCTTTCTTT
CDR3aa: CASSIDLTGTGLNTEAFF

j_gene: TRBJ2-5
d_gene: -
v_gene: TRBV7-9
abundance: -
CDR3nt: TGTGCCAGCAGCCTGAGGGGGCAAGAGACCCAGTACTTC
CDR3aa: CASSLRGQETQYF

j_gene: TRBJ2-7
d_gene: -
v_gene: TRBV19
abundance: -
CDR3nt: TGTGCCAGTAGTATCTTCGGGACTCCCCGCGAGCAGTACTTC
CDR3aa: CASSIFGTPREQYF

j_gene: TRBJ1-1
d_gene: -
v_gene: TRBV28
abundance: once
CDR3nt: TGTGCCAGCAGTTTACGGGGGTCTGAAGCTTTCTTT
CDR3aa: CASSLRGSEAFF

j_gene: TRBJ1-4
d_gene: -
v_gene: TRBV5-6
abundance: -
CDR3nt: TGTGCCAGCAGGCGCACGGGTGAGGATGAAAAACTGTTTTTT
CDR3aa: CASRRTGEDEKLFF

j_gene: TRBJ2-2
d_gene: -
v_gene: TRBV21-1
abundance: -
CDR3nt: TGTGCCCCCCCTTTTCGGACGGGGGGGAACACCGGGGAGCTGTTTTTT
CDR3aa: CAPPFRTGGNTGELFF

j_gene: TRBJ2-7
d_gene: -
v_gene: TRBV27
abundance: once
CDR3nt: TGTGCCAGCAGTTTAGATCTAATGGTGCCCCCTGAGTGCGAGCAGTACTTC
CDR3aa: CASSLDLMVPPECEQYF

j_gene: TRBJ1-2
d_gene: TRBD1
v_gene: TRBV7-9
abundance: once
CDR3nt: TGTGCCAGCAGCTCCCTAGCTGGTACAGGGGAGCGTGGCTACACCTTC
CDR3aa: CASSSLAGTGERGYTF

j_gene: TRBJ2-7
d_gene: -
v_gene: TRBV5-1
abundance: -
CDR3nt: TGCGCCAGCAGCTTGGGGATCGACAGCCCAATTACCTACGAGCAGTACTTC
CDR3aa: CASSLGIDSPITYEQYF

j_gene: TRBJ1-5
d_gene: -
v_gene: TRBV28
abundance: -
CDR3nt: TGTGCCAGCAGTAATGGACAGCACAATCAGCCCCAGCATTTT
CDR3aa: CASSNGQHNQPQHF

j_gene: TRBJ2-7
d_gene: TRBD2
v_gene: TRBV5-4
abundance: once
CDR3nt: TGTGCCAGCAGCGGTCTTGGGACTAGCGGGGGGACTCGAAGCGAGCAGTACTTC
CDR3aa: CASSGLGTSGGTRSEQYF

j_gene: TRBJ2-3
d_gene: -
v_gene: TRBV5-1
abundance: -
CDR3nt: TGCGCCAGCACGGGGGGCGCCACAGATACGCAGTATTTT
CDR3aa: CASTGGATDTQYF

j_gene: TRBJ1-2
d_gene: TRBD1
v_gene: TRBV6-1
abundance: -
CDR3nt: TGTGCCAGCAGCAAAAGGGGGCGCGCTAACTATGGCTACACCTTC
CDR3aa: CASSKRGRANYGYTF

j_gene: TRBJ2-1
d_gene: TRBD1
v_gene: TRBV19
abundance: -
CDR3nt: TGTGCCAGTAGTCATGCCGGGACAGGGATTAATGAGCAGTTCTTC
CDR3aa: CASSHAGTGINEQFF

j_gene: TRBJ1-1
d_gene: TRBD1
v_gene: TRBV27
abundance: -
CDR3nt: TGTGCCAGCAGTTTCGAACAGGGGGACACTGAAGCTTTCTTT
CDR3aa: CASSFEQGDTEAFF

j_gene: TRBJ2-1
d_gene: TRBD1
v_gene: TRBV13
abundance: -
CDR3nt: TGTGCCAGCAGCTTAGGAGGGGGCCGGCAGAATGAGCAGTTCTTC
CDR3aa: CASSLGGGRQNEQFF

j_gene: TRBJ1-1
d_gene: TRBD1
v_gene: TRBV7-9
abundance: -
CDR3nt: TGTGCCAGCAGCTTAGGAGAGGGGGCAAGGGGCACTGAAGCTTTCTTT
CDR3aa: CASSLGEGARGTEAFF

j_gene: TRBJ2-1
d_gene: -
v_gene: TRBV7-7
abundance: -
CDR3nt: TGTGCCAGCGCACAGAGTTATCGGGGCGGGGCGAGCTCCTACAATGAGCAGTTCTTC
CDR3aa: CASAQSYRGGASSYNEQFF

j_gene: TRBJ1-4
d_gene: TRBD1
v_gene: TRBV28
abundance: -
CDR3nt: TGTGCCAGCAGTCCCGACAGGGTTGCAAAACTGTTTTTT
CDR3aa: CASSPDRVAKLFF

j_gene: TRBJ1-1
d_gene: TRBD1
v_gene: TRBV25-1
abundance: -
CDR3nt: TGTGCCAGCACGAACAGGGGGCCTGGGAACACTGAAGCTTTCTTT
CDR3aa: CASTNRGPGNTEAFF

j_gene: TRBJ2-7
d_gene: -
v_gene: TRBV6-1
abundance: -
CDR3nt: TGTGCCGTACTCGGGGAAGTGGCCTACGAGCAGTACTTC
CDR3aa: CAVLGEVAYEQYF

j_gene: TRBJ2-4
d_gene: -
v_gene: TRBV5-4
abundance: -
CDR3nt: TGTGCCAGCAGCTTTGCGCCCGTTTGGTCCAAAAACATTCAGTACTTC
CDR3aa: CASSFAPVWSKNIQYF

j_gene: TRBJ2-5
d_gene: TRBD1
v_gene: TRBV10-1
abundance: few
CDR3nt: TGCGCCAGCAGTGAGTCCCGATGGACAGGGCCTCCGATGGGGACCCAGTACTTC
CDR3aa: CASSESRWTGPPMGTQYF

j_gene: TRBJ2-5
d_gene: -
v_gene: TRBV1
abundance: -
CDR3nt: TGCACCAGCAGCCAAGAGGCTAGCGGGGTAGAGACCCAGTACTTC
CDR3aa: CTSSQEASGVETQYF

j_gene: TRBJ1-6
d_gene: TRBD1
v_gene: TRBV6-1
abundance: -
CDR3nt: TGTGCCAGCAGGCGACAGGGGTTGGGGTCACCCCTCCACTTT
CDR3aa: CASRRQGLGSPLHF

j_gene: TRBJ2-2
d_gene: -
v_gene: TRBV27
abundance: few
CDR3nt: TGTGCCAGCAGTTTATCCCCCCCGGACTGGGCCGGGGAGCTGTTTTTT
CDR3aa: CASSLSPPDWAGELFF

j_gene: TRBJ2-7
d_gene: -
v_gene: TRBV7-3
abundance: -
CDR3nt: TGTGCCAGCAGCCGAGGCCAGGGTTTCTACGAGCAGTACTTC
CDR3aa: CASSRGQGFYEQYF